This T cell receptor beta chain was captured in a study of cytomegalovirus exposure and HLA in healthy donors. General observations from the study: Certain sequence variants were highly shared and formed a cluster, and this cluster was likely a sequencing artifact.

In the case of this clone: Its specificity is not known.

60 Vbeta and 13 Jbeta primers were used in PCR. Method: immunoSEQ multiplex PCR; TCRdb's copy keeps in-frame clones and lacks some. The table records 150,000 or so clones, around 76% of them present only once. This receptor was obtained from a male donor in good health and CMV-seronegative. Source material: PBMCs.

Here the CDR3 reads CASSSGQGLEQPQHF. DNA for the CDR3: TGTGCCAGCAGCTCCGGACAGGGCCTGGAGCAGCCCCAGCATTTT. The chain employs TRBV11-2 and TRBJ1-5; TRBD1 matches at 8 bases. Germline CDR1 and CDR2: SGHAT and FQNNGV. Germline trimming cut 4 bases from V and 7 bases from J; bases unmatched to any gene: 9. This CDR3 comprises 15 residues.